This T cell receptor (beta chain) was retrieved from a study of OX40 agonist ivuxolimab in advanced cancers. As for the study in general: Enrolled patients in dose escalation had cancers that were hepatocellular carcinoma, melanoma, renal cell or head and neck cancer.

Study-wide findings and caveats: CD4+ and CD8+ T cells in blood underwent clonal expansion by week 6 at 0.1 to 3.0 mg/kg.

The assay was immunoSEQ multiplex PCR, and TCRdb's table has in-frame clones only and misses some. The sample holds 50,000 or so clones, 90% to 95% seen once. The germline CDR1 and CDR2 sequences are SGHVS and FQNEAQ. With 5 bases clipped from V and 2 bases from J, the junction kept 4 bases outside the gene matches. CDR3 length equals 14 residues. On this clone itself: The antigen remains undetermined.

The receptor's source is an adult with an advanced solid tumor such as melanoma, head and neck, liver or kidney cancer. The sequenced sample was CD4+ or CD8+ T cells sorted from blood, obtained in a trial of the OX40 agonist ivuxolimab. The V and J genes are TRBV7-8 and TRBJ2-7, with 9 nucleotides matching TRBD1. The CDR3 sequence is CASSMGQGAYEQYF. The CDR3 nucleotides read TGTGCCAGCAGCATGGGACAGGGAGCCTACGAGCAGTACTTC.